Following are 27 T cell receptor beta chains from one sample sequenced in a study of CD8+CD57+ T cells in acquired aplastic anemia. Researchers used genomic DNA as the template to profile TCR beta VDJ and CDR3. TCRdb reprocessed the reads via MiXCR and lists one record per CDR3 protein. The data contain around 200,000 distinct CDR3 sequences, 40% to 55% of them seen just once; the ten biggest clones take up approximately 9.7%. Individuals selected for sequencing had exhibited CD8+CD57+ cell expansion on flow cytometry. The sequencing sample was made of sorted CD4+, CD8+, or CD8+CD57+ T cells (not recorded which) from PBMCs. The receptors shown here come from a human donor with aplastic anemia.

This clonotype was seen many times. This rearrangement joins TRBV5-1 to TRBJ2-5; 8 nucleotides agree with TRBD1. Trimming cost V 3 bases and J 4 bases; bases outside gene matches: 5. CDR1 and CDR2 from the germline V gene are SGHRS and YFSETQ. This CDR3 has 14 residues. Here the CDR3 DNA reads TGCGCCAGCAGCTCGACAGGGGCGCCAGAGACCCAGTACTTC. Translated: CASSSTGAPETQYF. Variable domain in full (rest from reference TRBV5-1 and TRBJ2-5): KAGVTQTPRYLIKTRGQQVTLSCSPISGHRSVSWYQQTPGQGLQFLFEYFSETQRNKGNFPGRFSGRQFSNSRSEMNVSTLELGDSALYLCASSSTGAPETQYFGPGTRLLVL.

This clonotype has just one count. The V call is TRBV7-2, the J call TRBJ2-7, with 14 bases matching TRBD2. The CDR3 is 15 amino acids. The V segment lost 5 bases and the J segment 7 bases; nucleotides outside the gene matches: 7. Germline V CDR1 and CDR2: SGHTA, FQGNSA. CDR3 bases: TGTGCCAGCAGCGTGGGACTAGCGGGAGCGAGAGAGCAGTACTTC. Amino acid sequence: CASSVGLAGAREQYF.

The sample holds a few counts of this clonotype. CDR3 residues: CASTNYGGGRYEQYF. The CDR3 nucleotides are TGTGCCAGCACCAACTACGGCGGCGGGAGGTACGAGCAGTACTTC. The chain combines TRBV7-2 with TRBJ2-7, with 8 bases fitting TRBD2. Trimming took 7 bases from V and 4 from J; bases not matched to a gene: 12. Per the germline V gene, CDR1 is SGHTA and CDR2 is FQGNSA. The CDR3 sequence is 15 residues long.

This rearrangement joins TRBV12-3 or TRBV12-4 to TRBJ1-6, with TRBD1 identical over 7 bases. The CDR3 consists of 15 residues. V lost 2 bases, J lost 8 bases, and 6 bases stayed unmatched. For the CDR3, the DNA is TGTGCCAGCAGTTTACAGCAGGGGGTTGATTCACCCCTCCACTTT. It specifies CASSLQQGVDSPLHF.

The V call is TRBV19, the J call TRBJ1-5, with 7 bases identical to TRBD1. Losses at the gene ends were 4 bases for V and 14 bases for J; bases not matched to a gene: 11. The CDR3 runs to 13 residues. Germline CDR1 and CDR2: LNHDA and SQIVND (reference sequence). In DNA, the CDR3 is TGTGCCAGTAGTAAACAGGGGTTCGGCTACGAGCATTTT. Translated, it gives CASSKQGFGYEHF.

About this clonotype: This sequence may be a read error, since a much larger clone differs from it by one base. The genes are TRBV12-5 and TRBJ2-7; the D gene is possibly TRBD1 (6 bases). CDR1 is LGHNT, CDR2 FRNRAP, per germline. Trimming cost V 5 bases and J 3 bases, with 11 bases left between them. CDR3 length: 13 residues. The CDR3 DNA reads as TGTGCTAGTGGTAAGCGACAGGTCTACGAGCAGTACTTC. Translating gives CASGKRQVYEQYF.

This clonotype was recorded at least ten times. This chain connects TRBV4-2 to TRBJ2-1; 7 positions agree with TRBD2. CDR1 is LGHNA and CDR2 is YNFKEQ in the germline V gene. V lost 1 base to trimming and J lost 7 bases; unmatched junction nucleotides: 4. The CDR3 is 14 residues long. CDR3 sequence reads: CASSQAGGANEQFF. Written as DNA, the CDR3 is TGTGCCAGCAGCCAAGCGGGAGGAGCGAATGAGCAGTTCTTC.

This clonotype was seen repeatedly, ten times or more. The chain couples TRBV10-3 to TRBJ2-7, with D possibly being TRBD1 (5 bases). Germline V CDR1 and CDR2: ENHRY, SYGVKD. V dropped 2 bases and J dropped 2 bases, with 10 bases sitting between them. The CDR3 has 14 residues. In nucleotides, the CDR3 is TGTGCCATCAGTGAGATCGCGGACACCTACGAGCAGTACTTC. It translates to CAISEIADTYEQYF.

A remark on this clonotype: This may be a read error, as it is one base from a much larger clone. In DNA, the CDR3 is TGCAGTGCTACCCCGGGACTAGAGACAGATGCGCAGTATTTT. Translated, it gives CSATPGLETDAQYF. This chain connects TRBV29-1 to TRBJ2-3; 8 bases are shared with TRBD2. This CDR3 is built from 14 residues. CDR1 and CDR2 from the germline V gene are SQVTM and ANQGSEA.

This clonotype was recorded at least ten times. The chain combines TRBV6-1 with TRBJ1-5; 10 bases fit TRBD1. V trimming: 6 bases; J trimming: 0 bases; junction bases outside the gene matches: 2. Per the germline V gene, CDR1 is MNHNS and CDR2 is SASEGT. CDR3 length: 15 amino acids. The CDR3 protein is CASRTGGHSNQPQHF. The CDR3 bases are TGTGCCAGCAGGACAGGGGGCCATAGCAATCAGCCCCAGCATTTT.

The V gene is TRBV27, the J gene TRBJ1-1; D possibly corresponds to TRBD1 (6 bases). The ends were cut back, 3 bases at V and 1 base at J, with 21 bases in the middle. Germline V gives CDR1 MNHEY, CDR2 SMNVEV (reference sequence). CDR3 size: 18 residues. CDR3 bases: TGTGCCAGCAGTTTCCGAACAGGCGTAGGGGGACGGAACACTGAAGCTTTCTTT. It is translated as CASSFRTGVGGRNTEAFF.

The chain uses TRBV2 and TRBJ2-1; D possibly corresponds to TRBD2 (7 bases). Germline CDR1 reads SNHLY; CDR2 reads FYNNEI. The V and J ends lost 4 bases and 9 bases respectively, with 16 bases between them. The CDR3 consists of 14 residues. The DNA for the CDR3 is TGTGCCAGCAGTGCCCTAGCGGAGGGGGGTGAGCAGTTCTTC. Amino acids: CASSALAEGGEQFF. The whole variable domain, filled in from reference TRBV2 and TRBJ2-1, reads EPEVTQTPSHQVTQMGQEVILRCVPISNHLYFYWYRQILGQKVEFLVSFYNNEISEKSEIFDDQFSVERPDGSNFTLKIRSTKLEDSAMYFCASSALAEGGEQFFGPGTRLTVL.

V is TRBV19 and J is TRBJ2-5; D possibly corresponds to TRBD1 (5 bases). With 8 bases removed from V and 4 bases from J, the gap between germline ends came to 14 bases. The V gene's germline CDR1 is LNHDA and CDR2 SQIVND (reference sequence). The CDR3 length is 13 residues. The DNA of the CDR3 is TGTGCCAGTGGTAGGGGATCTTCAGAGACCCAGTACTTC. Protein product: CASGRGSSETQYF. Variable domain in full (rest from reference TRBV19 and TRBJ2-5): DGGITQSPKYLFRKEGQNVTLSCEQNLNHDAMYWYRQDPGQGLRLIYYSQIVNDFQKGDIAEGYSVSREKKESFPLTVTSAQKNPTAFYLCASGRGSSETQYFGPGTRLLVL.

The sample holds many counts of this clonotype. J is TRBJ1-1 and V is TRBV7-8; D call uncertain. The length of the CDR3 is 17 residues. The V and J ends lost 1 base and 5 bases respectively, with 20 bases between them. In germline, CDR1 is SGHVS, CDR2 FQNEAQ. This chain's CDR3 is CASSLGSGGVFGTEAFF. CDR3 bases: TGTGCCAGCAGCTTAGGATCCGGCGGGGTCTTTGGTACTGAAGCTTTCTTT. Together with reference TRBV7-8 and TRBJ1-1, the CDR3 gives the full variable domain: GAGVSQSPRYKVAKRGQDVALRCDPISGHVSLFWYQQALGQGPEFLTYFQNEAQLDKSGLPSDRFFAERPEGSVSTLKIQRTQQEDSAVYLCASSLGSGGVFGTEAFFGQGTRLTVV.

This sequence joins TRBV10-3 and TRBJ1-1, with a possible D match to TRBD1 (5 bases). The V gene lost 10 bases and the J gene lost 5 bases, with 17 bases spanning the gap. Germline V gene sequence: CDR1 ENHRY, CDR2 SYGVKD. This CDR3 region has 13 residues. CDR3 sequence: CATRGVEDTEAFF. In DNA, the CDR3 is TGTGCCACCCGGGGGGTCGAAGATACTGAAGCTTTCTTT.

About this clonotype itself: A clone one base away is much larger, so this may be a read error. The CDR3 region has the DNA TGCGCCAGCAGCATGCTAGCCGGGACAGCGACACTAGCGGGAGGGATCGAGCAGTACTTC. Protein sequence: CASSMLAGTATLAGGIEQYF. This chain joins TRBV5-1 and TRBJ2-7; 13 bases agree with TRBD2. The CDR3 has 20 residues. The J segment lost 6 bases and the V segment lost 4 bases, leaving 22 bases of the junction unmatched. The germline V gene encodes CDR1 SGHRS and CDR2 YFSETQ. Variable domain in full (rest from reference TRBV5-1 and TRBJ2-7): KAGVTQTPRYLIKTRGQQVTLSCSPISGHRSVSWYQQTPGQGLQFLFEYFSETQRNKGNFPGRFSGRQFSNSRSEMNVSTLELGDSALYLCASSMLAGTATLAGGIEQYFGPGTRLTVT.

The rearrangement uses TRBV10-3 and TRBJ2-7, with TRBD1 matching over 8 bases. Germline V lookup: CDR1 ENHRY, CDR2 SYGVKD. Germline trimming cut 6 bases from V and 2 bases from J; bases unmatched to any gene: 9. This CDR3 comprises 15 residues. For the CDR3, the DNA is TGTGCCATCAGCACTTCGGACAGGGTGGCCTACGAGCAGTACTTC. It translates to CAISTSDRVAYEQYF.

The chain is built from TRBV7-8 and TRBJ2-7; either TRBD1 or TRBD2 may supply D (5 bases each). V shed 1 base and J shed 7 bases, with 14 bases lying between them. This CDR3 is built from 14 residues. The germline CDR1 and CDR2 sequences are SGHVS and FQNEAQ. This CDR3 is CASSLGPGTVEQYF. In nucleotides, the CDR3 is TGTGCCAGCAGCTTAGGCCCGGGGACGGTAGAGCAGTACTTC.

This clonotype was seen a handful of times. The chain joins TRBV20-1 to TRBJ1-1, with a weak D call TRBD1 (6 bases). Trimming cost V 0 bases and J 5 bases, with 16 bases left between them. CDR1 DFQATT and CDR2 SNEGSKA come from the germline V gene (reference sequence). The CDR3 sequence is 15 residues long. This CDR3 is CSARDRIRGVTEAFF. The CDR3 region has the DNA TGCAGTGCTAGAGATCGGATTAGGGGGGTGACTGAAGCTTTCTTT.

Many counts were recorded for this clonotype. The rearrangement uses TRBV10-3 and TRBJ2-3, with D possibly TRBD1 on 5 matching bases. Trimming took 6 bases from V and 2 from J, leaving 12 bases between them. The V gene's germline CDR1 is ENHRY and CDR2 SYGVKD. The CDR3 is 14 amino acids. The CDR3 DNA reads TGTGCCATCAGCCGACAGCTCTTCACAGATACGCAGTATTTT. Protein sequence: CAISRQLFTDTQYF.

Many counts were recorded for this clonotype. The V call is TRBV19, the J call TRBJ1-5; TRBD1 matches at 9 bases. There are 16 residues in the CDR3. Losses at the gene ends were 5 bases for V and 2 bases for J; bases not matched to a gene: 7. Germline CDR1 LNHDA, CDR2 SQIVND (reference sequence). DNA for the CDR3: TGTGCCAGTAGTCCAGGGACAGGGAGGCGCAATCAGCCCCAGCATTTT. This translates into CASSPGTGRRNQPQHF.

At least ten counts were recorded for this clonotype. The V call is TRBV5-6, the J call TRBJ2-1; 16 positions agree with TRBD2. The trim removed 5 bases at V and 9 bases at J, leaving 2 bases unmatched. Germline V lookup: CDR1 SGHDT, CDR2 YYEEEE. The CDR3 runs 14 residues. CDR3 nucleotides: TGTGCCAGCAGGGGGACTAGCGGGAGGGCTGAGCAGTTCTTC. Translating it yields CASRGTSGRAEQFF. Full variable domain (rest looked up from reference TRBV5-6 and TRBJ2-1): DAGVTQSPTHLIKTRGQQVTLRCSPKSGHDTVSWYQQALGQGPQFIFQYYEEEERQRGNFPDRFSGHQFPNYSSELNVNALLLGDSALYLCASRGTSGRAEQFFGPGTRLTVL.

V and J are TRBV20-1 and TRBJ2-3; 7 positions agree with TRBD2. CDR3 length equals 15 residues. Germline CDR1 reads DFQATT; CDR2 reads SNEGSKA (reference sequence). After removal of 3 bases from V and 7 bases from J, the junction contained 13 bases not matched to a gene. CDR3: CSASRLALSRHTQYF. The DNA for the CDR3 is TGCAGTGCTAGTCGACTAGCCCTTTCTAGGCATACGCAGTATTTT.

The chain combines TRBV7-3 with TRBJ2-3; the D gene is possibly TRBD2 (5 bases). CDR3 length equals 14 residues. Per the germline V gene, CDR1 is SGHTA and CDR2 is FQGTGA. V was trimmed by 9 bases and J by 1 base, leaving 14 bases between them. The CDR3 here is CASEGSMGTDTQYF. The CDR3 bases are TGTGCCAGTGAGGGTAGCATGGGCACAGATACGCAGTATTTT.

The table lists this clonotype with many counts. This sequence joins TRBV11-3 and TRBJ2-5; no clear D gene. Trimming cost V 6 bases and J 1 base, with 6 bases left between them. Germline CDR1 is SGHNT and CDR2 is YENEEA. This CDR3 comprises 12 residues. CDR3 DNA sequence: TGTGCCAGCAGTACCCCCCAAGAGACCCAGTACTTC. It encodes CASSTPQETQYF.

At least ten counts were recorded for this clonotype. The chain joins TRBV9 to TRBJ1-1; D unresolved. The CDR3 is made up of 14 amino acids. The germline V and J ends were trimmed by 1 base and 4 bases, with 11 bases remaining between them. From germline, CDR1 is SGDLS and CDR2 YYNGEE. This CDR3 is CASSVMWVGTEAFF. The CDR3 nucleotides read TGTGCCAGCAGCGTAATGTGGGTGGGCACTGAAGCTTTCTTT. The complete variable domain, with remaining parts taken from reference TRBV9 and TRBJ1-1, reads DSGVTQTPKHLITATGQRVTLRCSPRSGDLSVYWYQQSLDQGLQFLIQYYNGEERAKGNILERFSAQQFPDLHSELNLSSLELGDSALYFCASSVMWVGTEAFFGQGTRLTVV.

This clonotype was counted ten times or more. The chain links TRBV20-1 to TRBJ1-6; 7 bases are shared with TRBD1. Germline V CDR1 and CDR2: DFQATT, SNEGSKA (reference sequence). The junction had 8 bases not matched to a gene; V was cut back by 6 bases and J by 6 bases. The length of the CDR3 is 14 residues. The DNA of the CDR3 is TGCAGTGCGGGCCGGGACAGCCCTAATTCACCCCTCCACTTT. As protein: CSAGRDSPNSPLHF.